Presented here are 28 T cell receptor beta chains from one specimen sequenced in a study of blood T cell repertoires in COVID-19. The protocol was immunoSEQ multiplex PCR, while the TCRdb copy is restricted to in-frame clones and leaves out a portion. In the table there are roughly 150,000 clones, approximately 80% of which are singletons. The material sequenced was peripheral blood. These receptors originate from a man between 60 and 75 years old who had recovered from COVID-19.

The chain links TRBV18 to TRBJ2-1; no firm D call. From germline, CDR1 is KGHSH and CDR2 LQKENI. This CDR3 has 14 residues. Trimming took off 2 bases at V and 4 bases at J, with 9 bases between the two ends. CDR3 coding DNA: TGTGCCAGCTCACCAAGGCGGATTTACAATGAGCAGTTCTTC. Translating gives CASSPRRIYNEQFF.

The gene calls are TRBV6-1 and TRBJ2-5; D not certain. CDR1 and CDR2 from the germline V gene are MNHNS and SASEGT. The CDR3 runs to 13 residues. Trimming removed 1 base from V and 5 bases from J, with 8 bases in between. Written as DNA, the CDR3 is TGTGCCAGCAGTGAAGTAAACTCCGAGACCCAGTACTTC. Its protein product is CASSEVNSETQYF.

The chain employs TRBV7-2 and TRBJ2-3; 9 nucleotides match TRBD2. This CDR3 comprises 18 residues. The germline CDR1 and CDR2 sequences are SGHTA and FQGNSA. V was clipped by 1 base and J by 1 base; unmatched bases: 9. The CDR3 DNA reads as TGTGCCAGCAGCTTAGTAGGCCCGACTAGCGGCGGCACAGATACGCAGTATTTT. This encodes CASSLVGPTSGGTDTQYF.

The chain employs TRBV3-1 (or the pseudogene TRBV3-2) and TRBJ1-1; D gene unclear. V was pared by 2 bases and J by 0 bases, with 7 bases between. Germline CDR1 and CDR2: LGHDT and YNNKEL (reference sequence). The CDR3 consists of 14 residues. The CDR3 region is CASSQLGVNTEAFF. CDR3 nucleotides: TGTGCCAGCAGCCAACTCGGGGTGAACACTGAAGCTTTCTTT.

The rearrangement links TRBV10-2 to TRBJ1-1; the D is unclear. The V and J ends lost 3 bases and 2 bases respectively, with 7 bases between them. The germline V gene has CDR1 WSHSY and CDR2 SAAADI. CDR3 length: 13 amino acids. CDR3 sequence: CASSDPGNTEAFF. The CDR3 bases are TGCGCCAGCAGTGACCCAGGAAACACTGAAGCTTTCTTT.

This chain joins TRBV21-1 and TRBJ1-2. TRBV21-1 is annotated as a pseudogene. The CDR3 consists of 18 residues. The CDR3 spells CASSTCERETVFLAGYTF. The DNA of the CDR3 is TGTGCCAGCAGCACCTGCGAGCGGGAAACAGTCTTTCTTGCTGGCTACACCTTC.

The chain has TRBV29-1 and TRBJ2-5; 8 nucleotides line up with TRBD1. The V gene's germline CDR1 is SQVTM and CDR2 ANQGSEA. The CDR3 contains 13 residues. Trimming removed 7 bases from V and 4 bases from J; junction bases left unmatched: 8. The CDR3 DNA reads TGCAGCGGGATTCAGGGGGCGGGAGAGACCCAGTACTTC. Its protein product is CSGIQGAGETQYF.

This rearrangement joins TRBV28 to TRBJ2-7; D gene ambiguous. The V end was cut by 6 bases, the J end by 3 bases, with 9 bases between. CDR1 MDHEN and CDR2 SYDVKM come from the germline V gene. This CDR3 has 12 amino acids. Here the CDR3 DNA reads TGTGCCAGCAGAACCCACGGCTACGAGCAGTACTTC. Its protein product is CASRTHGYEQYF.

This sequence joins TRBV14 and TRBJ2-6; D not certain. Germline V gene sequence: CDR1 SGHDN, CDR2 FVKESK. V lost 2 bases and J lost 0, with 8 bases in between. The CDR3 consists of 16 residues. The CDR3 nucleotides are TGTGCCAGCAGCCAACAGGTCCCCTCTGGGGCCAACGTCCTGACTTTC. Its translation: CASSQQVPSGANVLTF.

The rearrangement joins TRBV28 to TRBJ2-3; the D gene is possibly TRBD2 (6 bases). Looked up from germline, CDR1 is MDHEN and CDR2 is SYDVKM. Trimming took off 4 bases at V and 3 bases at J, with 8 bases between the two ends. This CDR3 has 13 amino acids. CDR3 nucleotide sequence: TGTGCCAGCAGTTCGGGACTGACAGATACGCAGTATTTT. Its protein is CASSSGLTDTQYF.

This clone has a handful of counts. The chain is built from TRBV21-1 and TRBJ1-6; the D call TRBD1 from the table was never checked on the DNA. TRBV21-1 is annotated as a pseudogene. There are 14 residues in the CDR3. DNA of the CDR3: TGTGCCAGCAGCAACTGGCAAAAAAATTCACCCCTCCACTTT. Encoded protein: CASSNWQKNSPLHF.

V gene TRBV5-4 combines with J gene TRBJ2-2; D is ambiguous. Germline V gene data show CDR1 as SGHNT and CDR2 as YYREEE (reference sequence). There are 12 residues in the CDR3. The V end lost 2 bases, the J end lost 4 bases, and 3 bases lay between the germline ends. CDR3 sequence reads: CASSFFTGELFF. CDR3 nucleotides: TGTGCCAGCAGCTTCTTCACCGGGGAGCTGTTTTTT.

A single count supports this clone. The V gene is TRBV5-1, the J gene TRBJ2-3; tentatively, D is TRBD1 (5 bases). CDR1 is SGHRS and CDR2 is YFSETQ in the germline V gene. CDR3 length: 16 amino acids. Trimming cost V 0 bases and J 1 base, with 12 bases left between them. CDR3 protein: CASSLGQGGGTDTQYF. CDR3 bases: TGCGCCAGCAGCTTGGGGCAGGGTGGGGGCACAGATACGCAGTATTTT.

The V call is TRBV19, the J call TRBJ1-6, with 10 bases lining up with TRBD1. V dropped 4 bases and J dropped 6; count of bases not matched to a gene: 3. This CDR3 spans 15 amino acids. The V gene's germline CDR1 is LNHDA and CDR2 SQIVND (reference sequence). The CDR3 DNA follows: TGTGCCAGTAGTACCCGGACAGGGGGTAATTCACCCCTCCACTTT. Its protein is CASSTRTGGNSPLHF.

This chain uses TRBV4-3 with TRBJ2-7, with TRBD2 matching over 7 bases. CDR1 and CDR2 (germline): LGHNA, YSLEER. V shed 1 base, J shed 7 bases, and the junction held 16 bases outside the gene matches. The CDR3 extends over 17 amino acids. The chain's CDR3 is CASSQGFGGYGLREQYF. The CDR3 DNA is TGCGCCAGCAGCCAAGGATTCGGGGGGTACGGCCTGAGGGAGCAGTACTTC.

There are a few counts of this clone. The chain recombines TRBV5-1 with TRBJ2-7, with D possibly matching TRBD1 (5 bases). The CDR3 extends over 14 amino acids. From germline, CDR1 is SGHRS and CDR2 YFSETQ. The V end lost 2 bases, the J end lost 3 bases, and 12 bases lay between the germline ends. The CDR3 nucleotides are TGCGCCAGCAGCTTAAGATTAAGGGGCTACGAGCAGTACTTC. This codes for CASSLRLRGYEQYF.

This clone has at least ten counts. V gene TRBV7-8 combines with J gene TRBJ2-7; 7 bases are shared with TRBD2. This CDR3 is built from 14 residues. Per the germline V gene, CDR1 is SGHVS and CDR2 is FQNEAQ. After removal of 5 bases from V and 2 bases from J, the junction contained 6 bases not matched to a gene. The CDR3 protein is CASSRGGSAYEQYF. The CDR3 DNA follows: TGTGCCAGCAGCCGTGGCGGGAGTGCCTACGAGCAGTACTTC.

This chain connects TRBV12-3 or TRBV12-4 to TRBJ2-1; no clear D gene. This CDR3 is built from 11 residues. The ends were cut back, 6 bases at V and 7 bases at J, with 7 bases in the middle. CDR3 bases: TGTGCCAGCAGCCCCGCGAATGAGCAGTTCTTC. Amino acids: CASSPANEQFF.

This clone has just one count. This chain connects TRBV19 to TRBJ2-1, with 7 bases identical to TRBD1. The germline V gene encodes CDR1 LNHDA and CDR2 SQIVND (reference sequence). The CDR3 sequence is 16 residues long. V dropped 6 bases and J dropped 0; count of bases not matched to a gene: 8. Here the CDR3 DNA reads TGTGCCAGTAGCCAACCGGGACAGAGCTCCTACAATGAGCAGTTCTTC. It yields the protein CASSQPGQSSYNEQFF.

This CDR3 reads CASSPGQGDNSPLHF. As DNA, the CDR3 is TGTGCCAGCTCACCTGGACAGGGAGATAATTCACCCCTCCACTTT. The rearrangement joins TRBV18 to TRBJ1-6; 8 bases map to TRBD1. With V trimmed by 3 bases and J by 5 bases, 3 bases remained unmatched. There are 15 residues in the CDR3. From germline, CDR1 is KGHSH and CDR2 LQKENI. The full variable domain, in which reference TRBV18 and TRBJ1-6 provide the parts outside the CDR3, is NAGVMQNPRHLVRRRGQEARLRCSPMKGHSHVYWYRQLPEEGLKFMVYLQKENIIDESGMPKERFSAEFPKEGPSILRIQQVVRGDSAAYFCASSPGQGDNSPLHFGNGTRLTVT.

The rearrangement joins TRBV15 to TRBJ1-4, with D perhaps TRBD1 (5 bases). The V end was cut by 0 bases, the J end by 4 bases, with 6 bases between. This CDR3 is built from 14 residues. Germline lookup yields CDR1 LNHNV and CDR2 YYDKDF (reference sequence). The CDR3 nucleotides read TGTGCCACCAGCAGAGAACAGGTTAATGAAAAACTGTTTTTT. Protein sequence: CATSREQVNEKLFF.

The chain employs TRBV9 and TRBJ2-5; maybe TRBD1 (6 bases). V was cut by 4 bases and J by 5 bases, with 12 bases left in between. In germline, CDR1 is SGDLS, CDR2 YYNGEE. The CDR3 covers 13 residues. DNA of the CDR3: TGTGCCAGCAGCTCCAGGGGTGTTGAGACCCAGTACTTC. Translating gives CASSSRGVETQYF.

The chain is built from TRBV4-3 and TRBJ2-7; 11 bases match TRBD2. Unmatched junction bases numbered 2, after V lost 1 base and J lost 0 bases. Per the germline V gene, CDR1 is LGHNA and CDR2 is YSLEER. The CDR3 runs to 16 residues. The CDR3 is CASSQALAGGSYEQYF. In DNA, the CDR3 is TGCGCCAGCAGCCAAGCTCTAGCGGGAGGCTCCTACGAGCAGTACTTC.

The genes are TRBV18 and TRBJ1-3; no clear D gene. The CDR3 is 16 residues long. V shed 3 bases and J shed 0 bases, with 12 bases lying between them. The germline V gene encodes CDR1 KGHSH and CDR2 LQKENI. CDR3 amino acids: CASSPRWAFSGNTIYF. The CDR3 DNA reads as TGTGCCAGCTCACCTCGGTGGGCATTCTCTGGAAACACCATATATTTT.

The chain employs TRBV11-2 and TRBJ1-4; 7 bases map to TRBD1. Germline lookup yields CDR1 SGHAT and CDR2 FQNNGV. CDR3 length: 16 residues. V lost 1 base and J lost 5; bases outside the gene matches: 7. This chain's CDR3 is CASSLVRGQRNEKLFF. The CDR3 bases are TGTGCCAGCAGCTTAGTCCGGGGACAGAGGAATGAAAAACTGTTTTTT.

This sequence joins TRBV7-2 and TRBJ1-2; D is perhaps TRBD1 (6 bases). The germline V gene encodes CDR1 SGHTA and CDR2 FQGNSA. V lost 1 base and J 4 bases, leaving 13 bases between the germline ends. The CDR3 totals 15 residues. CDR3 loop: CASSLGGGSPYGYTF. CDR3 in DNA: TGTGCCAGCAGCTTAGGGGGGGGCAGTCCCTATGGCTACACCTTC.

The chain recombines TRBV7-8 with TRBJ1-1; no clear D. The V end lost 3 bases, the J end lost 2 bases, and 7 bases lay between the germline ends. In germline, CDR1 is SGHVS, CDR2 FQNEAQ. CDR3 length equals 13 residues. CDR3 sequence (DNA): TGTGCCAGCAGCTTCTACAGCAACACTGAAGCTTTCTTT. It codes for CASSFYSNTEAFF. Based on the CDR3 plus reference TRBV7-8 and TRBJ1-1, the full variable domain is GAGVSQSPRYKVAKRGQDVALRCDPISGHVSLFWYQQALGQGPEFLTYFQNEAQLDKSGLPSDRFFAERPEGSVSTLKIQRTQQEDSAVYLCASSFYSNTEAFFGQGTRLTVV.

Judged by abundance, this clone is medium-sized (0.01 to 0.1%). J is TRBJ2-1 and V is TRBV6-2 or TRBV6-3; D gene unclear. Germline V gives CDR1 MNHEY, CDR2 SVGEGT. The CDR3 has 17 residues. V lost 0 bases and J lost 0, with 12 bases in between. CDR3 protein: CASSYSMGQDSYNEQFF. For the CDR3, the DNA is TGTGCCAGCAGTTACTCGATGGGTCAGGACTCCTACAATGAGCAGTTCTTC.